Below, 11 T cell receptor beta chains from the same sample are listed, as sequenced in a study of T cell responses to AZD1222 COVID-19 vaccine. Produced via immunoSEQ multiplex PCR; TCRdb's table is partial and in-frame only. The data contain about 93,000 clones, 89% of them seen just once; the ten biggest clones take up roughly 2.8%. The sample here was peripheral blood, taken on day 0 of MenACWY control vaccination. The source is an adult in good health.

V is TRBV19 and J is TRBJ2-7; D unresolved. The CDR3 totals 13 residues. V was cut by 3 bases and J by 0 bases, with 6 bases left in between. Germline CDR1 and CDR2: LNHDA and SQIVND (reference sequence). For the CDR3, the DNA is TGTGCCAGTAGTATTGATCGCTCCTACGAGCAGTACTTC. The encoded protein is CASSIDRSYEQYF.

About this clone: Other DNA variants within this sample encode the same CDR3. The V and J genes are TRBV18 and TRBJ1-6; 8 bases fit TRBD1. CDR3 length: 14 residues. The germline V gene has CDR1 KGHSH and CDR2 LQKENI. V was clipped by 2 bases and J by 10 bases; unmatched bases: 4. The CDR3 nucleotides read TGTGCCAGCTCACCAGGACAGGGAAACTCACCCCTCCACTTT. Its translation is CASSPGQGNSPLHF.

The rearrangement joins TRBV28 to TRBJ2-7, with 8 positions matching TRBD1. Per the germline V gene, CDR1 is MDHEN and CDR2 is SYDVKM. J gave up 2 bases and V 6 bases, and 6 bases lay outside the gene matches. This CDR3 has 14 amino acids. CDR3 DNA: TGTGCCAGCAGGTCCGGGACAGGTCCCTACGAGCAGTACTTC. This encodes CASRSGTGPYEQYF.

The rearrangement uses TRBV5-8 and TRBJ1-2; 9 bases align to TRBD1. Germline trimming cut 6 bases from V and 6 bases from J; bases unmatched to any gene: 9. The germline V gene has CDR1 SGHTS and CDR2 YDEGEE. The CDR3 totals 14 residues. The CDR3 sequence: CASTPSDRGDGYTF. The CDR3 DNA sequence: TGTGCCAGCACCCCATCGGACAGGGGAGATGGCTACACCTTC.

This clone was seen once. The rearrangement uses TRBV28 and TRBJ2-1; 7 bases map to TRBD2. The V segment lost 11 bases and the J segment 2 bases; nucleotides outside the gene matches: 9. CDR1 and CDR2 (germline): MDHEN, SYDVKM. This CDR3 has 14 residues. Written as DNA, the CDR3 is TGTGCCTGTCTCAAGCGGGGAGCCTACAATGAGCAGTTCTTC. Protein product: CACLKRGAYNEQFF.

The chain couples TRBV7-8 to TRBJ1-1, with D tentatively TRBD1 (5 bases). The germline V and J ends were trimmed by 1 base and 1 base, with 16 bases remaining between them. CDR3 size: 17 residues. Per the germline V gene, CDR1 is SGHVS and CDR2 is FQNEAQ. DNA for the CDR3: TGTGCCAGCAGCTTAGAACGAAGGGGCGCCAAGAACACTGAAGCTTTCTTT. Translated, it gives CASSLERRGAKNTEAFF.

This rearrangement joins TRBV3-1 (or the pseudogene TRBV3-2) to TRBJ1-1; D not resolved. The V end was cut by 4 bases, the J end by 0 bases, with 12 bases between. CDR1 and CDR2 (germline): LGHDT, YNNKEL (reference sequence). The CDR3 totals 15 residues. The CDR3 DNA is TGTGCCAGCAGCCCCCAAAGCTCACTGAACACTGAAGCTTTCTTT. It yields the protein CASSPQSSLNTEAFF.

This chain joins TRBV10-2 and TRBJ1-3, with TRBD1 as a possible D gene (5 bases). CDR3 length equals 15 residues. V lost 6 bases to trimming and J lost 1 base, with 13 bases between them. Per germline, CDR1 WSHSY and CDR2 SAAADI. CDR3 sequence: CASRTGPQSGNTIYF. DNA of the CDR3: TGCGCCAGCAGGACGGGACCGCAATCTGGAAACACCATATATTTT.

In its sample, this clone was seen once. This chain links TRBV3-1 (or the pseudogene TRBV3-2) with TRBJ1-4, with 8 bases that match TRBD1. This CDR3 comprises 17 residues. Germline V CDR1 and CDR2: LGHDT, YNNKEL (reference sequence). V was pared by 0 bases and J by 4 bases, with 7 bases of the junction left unmatched. CDR3 in DNA: TGTGCCAGCAGCCAAGAGGGGGGAGGACAGGGTAATGAAAAACTGTTTTTT. The encoded protein is CASSQEGGGQGNEKLFF.

The chain has TRBV7-2 and TRBJ1-2, with D hard to call. The CDR3 loop spans 13 amino acids. V gave up 3 bases and J gave up 8 bases, with 13 bases separating them. Germline V gene data show CDR1 as SGHTA and CDR2 as FQGNSA. CDR3 amino acids: CASSFGMDGGYTF. The CDR3 coding sequence is TGTGCCAGCAGCTTCGGGATGGACGGGGGCTACACCTTC.

The chain joins TRBV4-3 to TRBJ1-4; 8 bases are shared with TRBD1. CDR1 is LGHNA, CDR2 YSLEER, per germline. The CDR3 runs to 16 residues. V gave up 0 bases and J gave up 7 bases; unmatched junction bases: 7. DNA of the CDR3: TGCGCCAGCAGCCAAGATCCAGGCAGGGGGCCTGAAAAACTGTTTTTT. Translation: CASSQDPGRGPEKLFF.